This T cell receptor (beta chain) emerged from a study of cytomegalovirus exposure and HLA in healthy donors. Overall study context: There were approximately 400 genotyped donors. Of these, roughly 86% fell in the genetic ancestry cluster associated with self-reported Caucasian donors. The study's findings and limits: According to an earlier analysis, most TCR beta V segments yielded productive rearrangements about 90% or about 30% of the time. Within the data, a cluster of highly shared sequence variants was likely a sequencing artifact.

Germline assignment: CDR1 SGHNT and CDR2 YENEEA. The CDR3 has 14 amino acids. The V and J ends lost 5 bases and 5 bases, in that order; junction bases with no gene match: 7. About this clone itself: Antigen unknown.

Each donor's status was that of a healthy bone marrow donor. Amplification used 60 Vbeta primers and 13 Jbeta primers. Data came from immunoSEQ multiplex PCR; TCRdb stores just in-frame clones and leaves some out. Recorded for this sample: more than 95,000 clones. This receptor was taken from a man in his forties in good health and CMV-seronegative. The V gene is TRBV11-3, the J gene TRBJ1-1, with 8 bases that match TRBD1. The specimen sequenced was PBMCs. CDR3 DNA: TGTGCCAGCAGCATCTCAGGGGGCGTGACTGAAGCTTTCTTT. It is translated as CASSISGGVTEAFF.